Each of the 15 T cell receptor beta chains below was sequenced from the same sample in a study of blood T cell repertoires in COVID-19. The table came from immunoSEQ multiplex PCR; TCRdb's copy has only in-frame clones and leaves some out. The table shows 150,000 to 160,000 clones, with 75% to 90% occurring only once. The sequenced sample consisted of peripheral blood. All receptors derive from a woman in her forties with acute or convalescent COVID-19.

This chain joins TRBV5-1 and TRBJ1-3, with D possibly being TRBD1 (5 bases). The CDR3 sequence is 16 residues long. The germline CDR1 and CDR2 sequences are SGHRS and YFSETQ. The V gene lost 0 bases and the J gene lost 3 bases, with 13 bases spanning the gap. This CDR3 reads CASSLAVDSGGNTIYF. CDR3 in DNA: TGCGCCAGCAGCTTGGCCGTCGACAGTGGTGGAAACACCATATATTTT.

This chain links TRBV4-1 with TRBJ2-3, with TRBD2 matching 13 bases. CDR3 length equals 17 residues. The V gene end was trimmed by 3 bases and the J gene end by 2 bases; junction bases not matched to a gene: 5. Germline loops: CDR1 MGHRA, CDR2 YSYEKL. The CDR3 DNA sequence: TGCGCCAGCAGCCACCGGGGACTAGCGGGGAACACAGATACGCAGTATTTT. It encodes CASSHRGLAGNTDTQYF.

The chain joins TRBV28 to TRBJ2-7, with D perhaps TRBD1 (7 bases). Trimming pared 4 bases from V and 4 bases from J, leaving 29 bases between. The CDR3 runs 19 residues. Germline V gene sequence: CDR1 MDHEN, CDR2 SYDVKM. CDR3 DNA sequence: TGTGCCAGCAGTTCCTGGAGGGGTGACAGGGCCTTCCTTTGGTACGAGCAGTACTTC. Translating gives CASSSWRGDRAFLWYEQYF.

The genes are TRBV6-5 and TRBJ2-7; 8 nucleotides align to TRBD2. The CDR3 extends over 14 amino acids. CDR1 and CDR2 from the germline V gene are MNHEY and SVGAGI. The V gene end was trimmed by 3 bases and the J gene end by 3 bases; junction bases not matched to a gene: 4. The CDR3 DNA reads TGTGCCAGCAGTTATCCTAGCGGGTACTACGAGCAGTACTTC. It translates to CASSYPSGYYEQYF.

The chain combines TRBV7-9 with TRBJ2-2; the match to TRBD1 covers 8 bases. This CDR3 contains 17 residues. With V trimmed by 6 bases and J by 4 bases, 13 bases remained unmatched. Germline V gene data show CDR1 as SEHNR and CDR2 as FQNEAQ (reference sequence). This CDR3 is CASSLRASQGATGELFF. The CDR3 coding sequence is TGTGCCAGCAGTCTTAGAGCGAGTCAGGGGGCCACCGGGGAGCTGTTTTTT. Using reference TRBV7-9 and TRBJ2-2 for the parts outside the CDR3, the full variable domain is DTGVSQNPRHKITKRGQNVTFRCDPISEHNRLYWYRQTLGQGPEFLTYFQNEAQLEKSRLLSDRFSAERPKGSFSTLEIQRTEQGDSAMYLCASSLRASQGATGELFFGEGSRLTVL.

This clone was recorded once. The chain combines TRBV19 with TRBJ2-2; D call uncertain. Germline CDR1 is LNHDA and CDR2 is SQIVND (reference sequence). V lost 4 bases and J 7 bases, leaving 10 bases between the germline ends. This CDR3 is built from 13 residues. CDR3 protein: CASSKPVVGELFF. The CDR3, as DNA: TGTGCCAGTAGTAAACCAGTTGTCGGGGAGCTGTTTTTT.

The V and J genes are TRBV14 and TRBJ1-1, with D uncertain. Germline V gives CDR1 SGHDN, CDR2 FVKESK. V was trimmed by 1 base and J by 0 bases, leaving 15 bases between them. The CDR3 loop spans 17 amino acids. The CDR3 coding sequence is TGTGCCAGCAGCCAAGTTGTTGGAGCAGACCTGAACACTGAAGCTTTCTTT. This codes for CASSQVVGADLNTEAFF.

The chain couples TRBV7-2 to TRBJ1-1, with TRBD1 matching over 8 bases. This CDR3 spans 17 amino acids. V gave up 2 bases and J gave up 3 bases; unmatched junction bases: 11. Germline assignment: CDR1 SGHTA and CDR2 FQGNSA. CDR3: CASSLTKGQGWDTEAFF. The CDR3 bases are TGTGCCAGCAGCTTAACAAAAGGACAGGGTTGGGACACTGAAGCTTTCTTT.

This chain connects TRBV19 to TRBJ1-1; D gene uncertain. Germline V lookup: CDR1 LNHDA, CDR2 SQIVND (reference sequence). V gave up 7 bases and J gave up 1 base, with 13 bases separating them. The CDR3 runs to 14 residues. The CDR3 sequence: CASKEISGNTEAFF. The CDR3 bases are TGTGCCAGTAAGGAAATATCGGGGAACACTGAAGCTTTCTTT.

V is TRBV6-2 or TRBV6-3 and J is TRBJ2-7; 9 bases map to TRBD1. The CDR3 sequence is 15 residues long. Trimming took 6 bases from V and 5 from J; bases not matched to a gene: 11. Germline V CDR1 and CDR2: MNHEY, SVGEGT. CDR3: CASSLEDRGSHEQYF. In DNA, the CDR3 is TGTGCCAGCAGCCTGGAGGACAGGGGATCCCACGAGCAGTACTTC.

The genes are TRBV30 and TRBJ1-2; 8 positions agree with TRBD1. The germline CDR1 and CDR2 sequences are GTSNPN and SVGIG (reference sequence). The CDR3 is 11 residues long. V trimming: 7 bases; J trimming: 5 bases; junction bases outside the gene matches: 3. DNA of the CDR3: TGTGCCTCACAGGGGGAATATGGCTACACCTTC. This codes for CASQGEYGYTF. The entire variable domain, with the rest obtained from reference TRBV30 and TRBJ1-2, is as follows: SQTIHQWPATLVQPVGSPLSLECTVEGTSNPNLYWYRQAAGRGLQLLFYSVGIGQISSEVPQNLSASRPQDRQFILSSKKLLLSDSGFYLCASQGEYGYTFGSGTRLTVV.

The gene calls are TRBV3-1 (or the pseudogene TRBV3-2) and TRBJ2-5; no firm D call. Germline values: CDR1 LGHDT, CDR2 YNNKEL (reference sequence). V gave up 4 bases and J gave up 5 bases, with 8 bases separating them. This CDR3 has 12 residues. In DNA form, the CDR3 reads TGTGCCAGCAGCCCGCACCGGGAGACCCAGTACTTC. It translates to CASSPHRETQYF.

This sequence joins TRBV3-1 (or the pseudogene TRBV3-2) and TRBJ2-1; D may be TRBD1 (5 bases). Germline CDR1 is LGHDT and CDR2 is YNNKEL (reference sequence). The V end lost 0 bases, the J end lost 15 bases, and 15 bases lay between the germline ends. The CDR3 runs 13 residues. DNA for the CDR3: TGTGCCAGCAGCCAAGATCCACAGGTGCCCGCGTTCTTC. Its translation: CASSQDPQVPAFF.

The rearrangement uses TRBV29-1 and TRBJ2-1, with D perhaps TRBD1 (6 bases). Trimming left V 4 bases short and J 8 bases short, with 12 bases between. This CDR3 has 12 amino acids. The germline V gene encodes CDR1 SQVTM and CDR2 ANQGSEA. This chain's CDR3 is CSVVGRGHEQFF. CDR3 DNA: TGCAGCGTTGTCGGCAGGGGCCATGAGCAGTTCTTC.

Only one count was recorded for this clone. The rearrangement uses TRBV7-6 and TRBJ1-3; a possible D gene is TRBD1 (5 bases). The V gene lost 6 bases and the J gene lost 0 bases, with 12 bases spanning the gap. The CDR3 contains 15 residues. The germline CDR1 and CDR2 sequences are SGHVS and FNYEAQ. CDR3 sequence reads: CASSSTGLSGNTIYF. The CDR3 DNA is TGTGCCAGCAGTTCCACAGGCCTCTCTGGAAACACCATATATTTT.